This T cell receptor beta chain was sequenced in a study of regulatory T cells in long-lasting Graves disease. Study-wide results and caveats: New patients shared more than 950 public clonotypes, and persistent patients shared more, with under 3,500.

Between the trimmed V and J ends, which lost 1 base and 3 bases, there was a span of 7 bases. Germline V gives CDR1 LNHDA, CDR2 SQIVND (reference sequence). CDR3 length equals 13 residues. Arm-PCR with iRepertoire HTBI primers amplified the CDR3 regions for these TCR beta libraries. TCRdb analysed the multiplex PCR reads with MiXCR anew, one entry per CDR3 protein. The sample has hundreds of thousands of distinct CDR3 sequences, more than 15% seen once. About this clonotype itself: Antigen specificity is unknown.

Time point given: newly diagnosed GD, antithyroid drugs for less than 3 months. Preparation of the TCR library used RNA extracted from PBMCs. Separately, the same data were catalogued under a study of T cells in Graves' hyperthyroidism and ophthalmopathy.

The clonotype comes from a man aged 18 to 30 with Graves disease. Sequenced material: peripheral blood mononuclear cells (PBMCs), taken at new diagnosis, from a patient treated with antithyroid drugs. This chain uses TRBV19 with TRBJ2-7; TRBD2 is a possible D gene (5 bases). The CDR3: CASSIGLIYEQYF. The CDR3 bases are TGTGCCAGTAGTATAGGACTAATCTACGAGCAGTACTTC.